These 28 T cell receptor beta chains were sequenced from one sample in a study of CD8+ T cells in alopecia areata. The sequencing template was cDNA reverse transcribed from extracted RNA. TCRdb keeps only in-frame clones here, not all; method: immunoSEQ multiplex PCR. The sample has some 130,000 clones, around 49% seen once. The starting material was CD8+ T cells sorted from blood, obtained at week 0. These receptors all come from a human donor with alopecia areata.

V is TRBV27 and J is TRBJ1-1; D unclear. V was shortened by 3 bases and J by 7 bases, with 18 bases between the two germline ends. CDR3 length: 15 residues. The V gene's germline CDR1 is MNHEY and CDR2 SMNVEV (reference sequence). CDR3 in DNA: TGTGCCAGCAGTTTTTTTCCGGGAGCCCAGATTGAAGCTTTCTTT. Protein sequence: CASSFFPGAQIEAFF.

The chain couples TRBV4-3 to TRBJ1-6; D is perhaps TRBD1 (6 bases). V was cut by 1 base and J by 13 bases, with 14 bases left in between. This CDR3 spans 14 amino acids. The germline gives CDR1 LGHNA, CDR2 YSLEER. The CDR3 nucleotides are TGCGCCAGCAGCCAAGCCGTACAGGGCATTCCCCTCCACTTT. Its translation is CASSQAVQGIPLHF.

This clone was found a few times. The rearrangement links TRBV6-6 to TRBJ2-7; possibly TRBD1 for D (5 bases). Trimming stripped 2 bases from V and 5 bases from J, with 7 bases between. This CDR3 is 12 amino acids long. Germline loops: CDR1 MNHNY, CDR2 SVGAGI (reference sequence). The chain's CDR3 is CASSYATDEQYF. DNA for the CDR3: TGTGCCAGCAGTTACGCGACAGACGAGCAGTACTTC.

This sequence joins TRBV29-1 and TRBJ2-1, with TRBD1 as a possible D gene (5 bases). Trimming took 6 bases from V and 7 from J, leaving 13 bases between them. This CDR3 has 12 residues. Germline V gene sequence: CDR1 SQVTM, CDR2 ANQGSEA. CDR3 amino acids: CSVPGQVNEQFF. The CDR3 coding sequence is TGCAGCGTCCCCGGACAAGTGAATGAGCAGTTCTTC.

This chain joins TRBV5-1 and TRBJ1-2, with TRBD1 matching over 7 bases. J lost 10 bases, V lost 0 bases, and 12 bases had no gene match. Germline CDR1 reads SGHRS; CDR2 reads YFSETQ. This CDR3 region has 15 residues. CDR3 protein: CASSLDPGQSTDYTF. CDR3 bases: TGCGCCAGCAGCTTGGACCCGGGACAGTCGACCGACTACACCTTC.

This clone was seen more than once but under ten times. V is TRBV5-4 and J is TRBJ2-2, with 9 bases that match TRBD1. Trimming took 4 bases from V and 1 from J; bases not matched to a gene: 2. From germline, CDR1 is SGHNT and CDR2 YYREEE (reference sequence). This CDR3 spans 15 amino acids. Here the CDR3 reads CASSRTGVNTGELFF. CDR3 nucleotide sequence: TGTGCCAGCAGCCGGACAGGGGTGAACACCGGGGAGCTGTTTTTT.

The V gene is TRBV14, the J gene TRBJ2-7; TRBD2 matches at 8 bases. The CDR3 length is 15 residues. With 0 bases clipped from V and 3 bases from J, the junction kept 4 bases outside the gene matches. From germline, CDR1 is SGHDN and CDR2 FVKESK. The CDR3 DNA reads TGTGCCAGCAGCCAAGAAGCTAGCGGGCACTACGAGCAGTACTTC. The encoded protein is CASSQEASGHYEQYF.

The chain is built from TRBV5-6 and TRBJ1-1, with TRBD1 identical over 7 bases. CDR1 is SGHDT, CDR2 YYEEEE, per germline. The CDR3 has 15 residues. V lost 4 bases to trimming and J lost 0 bases; unmatched junction nucleotides: 6. As DNA, the CDR3 is TGTGCCAGCAGCGGTGGACAGGAAATGAACACTGAAGCTTTCTTT. Protein product: CASSGGQEMNTEAFF.

This clone has just a few counts. The rearrangement joins TRBV29-1 to TRBJ2-7; the D call may be TRBD1 or TRBD2 (5 bases each). The germline V gene has CDR1 SQVTM and CDR2 ANQGSEA. The V end lost 2 bases, the J end lost 3 bases, and 17 bases lay between the germline ends. The CDR3 contains 15 residues. DNA for the CDR3: TGCAGCGTTGAATCGGTATCGGGGCTGCTCTACGAGCAGTACTTC. Protein: CSVESVSGLLYEQYF.

The chain has TRBV21-1 and TRBJ2-7. TRBV21-1 corresponds to a pseudogene. The CDR3 is made up of 11 amino acids. CDR3 in DNA: TGTGCCAGCAGCCCCCGGGACCAGCAGTACTTC. This sequence encodes CASSPRDQQYF.

This chain links TRBV19 with TRBJ1-1, with D maybe TRBD1 (5 bases). The CDR3 sequence is 14 residues long. The germline V gene encodes CDR1 LNHDA and CDR2 SQIVND (reference sequence). Trimming stripped 3 bases from V and 1 base from J, with 9 bases between. In DNA form, the CDR3 reads TGTGCCAGTAGTATCAGAGACAGGAACACTGAAGCTTTCTTT. Protein product: CASSIRDRNTEAFF.

Only a few counts were recorded for this clone. The chain combines TRBV29-1 with TRBJ2-1, with D unresolved. V shed 0 bases and J shed 8 bases, with 5 bases lying between them. Germline V CDR1 and CDR2: SQVTM, ANQGSEA. The length of the CDR3 is 11 residues. The CDR3 nucleotides are TGCAGCGTTGAAGATTACCATGAGCAGTTCTTC. This translates into CSVEDYHEQFF.

In the case of this clone: The same CDR3 can be traced to other DNA sequences in this sample. The genes are TRBV7-9 and TRBJ2-3, with D unresolved. Trimming stripped 1 base from V and 6 bases from J, with 5 bases between. This CDR3 region has 12 residues. Germline V CDR1 and CDR2: SEHNR, FQNEAQ (reference sequence). The CDR3 is CASSLDTDTQYF. DNA of the CDR3: TGTGCCAGCAGCTTAGACACTGATACGCAGTATTTT.

V is TRBV29-1 and J is TRBJ1-2; maybe TRBD1 (5 bases). Germline CDR1 reads SQVTM; CDR2 reads ANQGSEA. Between the trimmed V and J ends, which lost 3 bases and 8 bases, there was a span of 13 bases. This CDR3 region has 12 residues. The CDR3 coding sequence is TGCAGCGTTGACCCTTGGGGCCGAGGCTACACCTTC. It is translated as CSVDPWGRGYTF.

This clone was counted a few times. The chain employs TRBV5-4 and TRBJ2-7; D perhaps matches TRBD1 (6 bases). The CDR3 is 12 residues long. The germline V gene has CDR1 SGHNT and CDR2 YYREEE (reference sequence). V was clipped by 5 bases and J by 3 bases, with 9 bases between them. The chain's CDR3 is CASSMDSYEQYF. CDR3 bases: TGTGCCAGCAGTATGGACAGCTACGAGCAGTACTTC.

The rearrangement links TRBV7-9 to TRBJ2-4; a possible D gene is TRBD1 (6 bases). The germline V gene encodes CDR1 SEHNR and CDR2 FQNEAQ (reference sequence). V dropped 1 base and J dropped 4 bases, with 8 bases sitting between them. This CDR3 is built from 14 residues. CDR3 in DNA: TGTGCCAGCAGCTTAGGGGGGCAGAAAAACATTCAGTACTTC. Its protein product is CASSLGGQKNIQYF.

The CDR3 loop is CAWSVRTGYTEAFF. CDR3 nucleotide sequence: TGTGCCTGGAGTGTAAGGACAGGGTACACTGAAGCTTTCTTT. The chain has TRBV30 and TRBJ1-1; TRBD1 matches at 8 bases. Per germline, CDR1 GTSNPN and CDR2 SVGIG (reference sequence). V lost 0 bases and J lost 3; bases outside the gene matches: 3. This CDR3 is built from 14 residues.

This chain uses TRBV7-2 with TRBJ2-1; no reliable D call. Germline CDR1 is SGHTA and CDR2 is FQGNSA. This CDR3 spans 13 amino acids. Trimming took 3 bases from V and 6 from J, leaving 9 bases between them. The CDR3 loop reads CASSFGLRNEQFF. The CDR3 coding sequence is TGTGCCAGCAGCTTCGGGCTGCGCAATGAGCAGTTCTTC.

The chain employs TRBV27 and TRBJ2-1; 7 bases fit TRBD2. Germline CDR1 is MNHEY and CDR2 is SMNVEV (reference sequence). The CDR3 is 12 amino acids. V shed 8 bases, J shed 8 bases, and the junction held 6 bases outside the gene matches. Written as DNA, the CDR3 is TGTGCCAGCGCCCAGCGGGGTGATGAGCAGTTCTTC. The encoded protein is CASAQRGDEQFF.

In this sample, this clone turned up a few times. The same CDR3 also results from other DNA sequences found in this sample. The V and J genes are TRBV7-9 and TRBJ2-3; D gene unclear. Germline CDR1 and CDR2: SEHNR and FQNEAQ (reference sequence). CDR3 length equals 12 residues. The V end lost 6 bases, the J end lost 2 bases, and 6 bases lay between the germline ends. The CDR3 is CASSLDTDTQYF. CDR3 bases: TGTGCCAGCAGTTTGGACACAGATACGCAGTATTTT.

The chain couples TRBV7-3 to TRBJ1-1; tentatively, D is TRBD1 (6 bases). V shed 3 bases and J shed 0 bases, with 20 bases lying between them. CDR1 is SGHTA, CDR2 FQGTGA, per germline. The CDR3 totals 18 residues. The CDR3 is CASSFTHRDLGMNTEAFF. The CDR3 bases are TGTGCCAGCAGCTTTACCCACAGGGACTTGGGGATGAACACTGAAGCTTTCTTT.

This clone was counted a few times. The rearrangement uses TRBV15 and TRBJ1-5; D is unresolved. The CDR3 extends over 16 amino acids. Deletions cut 1 base from V and 5 bases from J, with 15 bases between. Per germline, CDR1 LNHNV and CDR2 YYDKDF (reference sequence). CDR3: CATSRVVQNVYQPQHF. In nucleotides, the CDR3 is TGTGCCACCAGCAGAGTCGTGCAGAACGTCTATCAGCCCCAGCATTTT.

The chain combines TRBV27 with TRBJ2-7; D remains unclear. Between the trimmed V and J ends, which lost 0 bases and 7 bases, there was a span of 4 bases. The CDR3 sequence is 11 residues long. Germline CDR1 and CDR2: MNHEY and SMNVEV (reference sequence). CDR3 protein: CASSLSNEQYF. As DNA, the CDR3 is TGTGCCAGCAGTTTATCAAATGAGCAGTACTTC.

J is TRBJ2-3 and V is TRBV7-9; 7 bases agree with TRBD2. CDR3 length: 15 residues. Germline V gene data show CDR1 as SEHNR and CDR2 as FQNEAQ (reference sequence). J lost 2 bases, V lost 8 bases, and 10 bases had no gene match. CDR3 sequence reads: CASGEWSGITDTQYF. CDR3 DNA sequence: TGTGCCAGCGGCGAATGGAGCGGGATCACAGATACGCAGTATTTT.

The chain has TRBV6-1 and TRBJ1-6, with a weak D call TRBD1 (5 bases). V lost 4 bases to trimming and J lost 13 bases, with 17 bases between them. The length of the CDR3 is 14 residues. Looked up from germline, CDR1 is MNHNS and CDR2 is SASEGT. DNA of the CDR3: TGTGCCAGCAGTGGACAGCCCGCCGGTGACCCCCTCCACTTT. It specifies CASSGQPAGDPLHF.

This chain joins TRBV5-6 and TRBJ2-7; 8 nucleotides align to TRBD1. V shed 6 bases, J shed 6 bases, and the junction held 8 bases outside the gene matches. This CDR3 has 13 amino acids. Germline V gene data show CDR1 as SGHDT and CDR2 as YYEEEE. CDR3 bases: TGTGCCAGCACCTGGACAGGGCTAGGCGAGCAGTACTTC. Encoded protein: CASTWTGLGEQYF.

The chain links TRBV4-1 to TRBJ2-5; perhaps D is TRBD1 or TRBD2 (5 bases each). The CDR3 is 15 amino acids. Germline V gene sequence: CDR1 MGHRA, CDR2 YSYEKL. V lost 3 bases, J lost 1 base, and 12 bases lay in between. The CDR3 is CASSQSEGSQETQYF. In nucleotides, the CDR3 is TGCGCCAGCAGCCAGAGTGAGGGGAGCCAAGAGACCCAGTACTTC.

The chain recombines TRBV7-8 with TRBJ2-7, with 8 bases matching TRBD1. Trimming took 6 bases from V and 6 from J; bases not matched to a gene: 10. The germline CDR1 and CDR2 sequences are SGHVS and FQNEAQ. The CDR3 extends over 14 amino acids. CDR3 protein: CASRSGQEDSEQYF. CDR3 sequence (DNA): TGTGCCAGCAGATCGGGACAGGAAGATTCCGAGCAGTACTTC.